This TCR beta chain appears in the sequencing data of a study of graft-versus-host responses after intestinal transplantation. Regarding the study as a whole: Some GvH clones appeared in ileal mucosa or blood before recipient bone marrow.

To note about this clone: Its antigen is still unknown.

Libraries were prepared by immunoSEQ multiplex PCR; TCRdb keeps only in-frame clonotypes and omits some of them. The repertoire includes tens of thousands of clones, approximately 96% of them detected once, and around 0.53% sits in the top ten. CDR3 length: 13 residues. The V gene lost 3 bases and the J gene lost 1 base, with 4 bases spanning the gap. CDR1 and CDR2 from the germline V gene are SGHTA and FQGNSA. The receptor's source is a human donor who received an intestinal transplant. J is TRBJ1-5 and V is TRBV7-2; D is uncertain. This sample comprised unstimulated CD8+ T cells sorted from spleen or lymph node cells, obtained before intestinal transplant. The CDR3: CASSFSSNQPQHF. The CDR3 bases are TGTGCCAGCAGCTTCTCCAGCAATCAGCCCCAGCATTTT.